The rows below give T cell receptor beta chains drawn from one sample of a study of CD8 T cells in ankylosing spondylitis. TCRdb called the 5' RACE reads again in MiXCR, with one record for every CDR3 protein. In the table there are over 200,000 distinct CDR3 sequences, about 11% of which are singletons. Sequencing input: blood, either unsorted or a sorted T cell fraction (not recorded which). The origin of the receptors is a male donor with ankylosing spondylitis or in good health (not recorded which). Both conserved end residues are part of each CDR3. Each record gives: V gene, clone size, J gene, D gene, CDR3 protein, CDR3 DNA. The D gene is left open where the match is weak. Clone size, where shown, is once, few, many, or a class for clones that have expanded.

>TRBV7-2|many|TRBJ1-1|-
CASSPGYGVTEAFF
TGTGCCAGCAGCCCGGGGTATGGGGTCACTGAAGCTTTCTTT
>TRBV6-1|many|TRBJ2-3|TRBD2
CASRTIAGGPKSSTDTQYF
TGTGCCAGCAGAACTATAGCGGGGGGACCTAAATCTAGCACAGATACGCAGTATTTT
>TRBV7-2|few|TRBJ2-7|-
CASSFAGEQYF
TGTGCCAGCAGCTTTGCCGGGGAGCAGTACTTC
>TRBV20-1|many|TRBJ2-5|TRBD1
CSARETGVETQYF
TGCAGTGCTAGAGAGACAGGGGTAGAGACCCAGTACTTC
>TRBV7-7|few|TRBJ2-3|TRBD2
CASSRDYSTDTQYF
TGTGCTAGCAGCCGGGACTATAGCACAGATACGCAGTATTTT
>TRBV6-6|once|TRBJ2-7|TRBD2
CADGTSFSYEQYF
TGTGCCGACGGGACTAGCTTCTCCTACGAGCAGTACTTC
>TRBV5-6|few|TRBJ2-7|TRBD1
CASSLGQGKRPYEQYF
TGTGCCAGCAGCTTGGGACAGGGAAAGCGTCCCTACGAGCAGTACTTC
>TRBV5-5|many|TRBJ1-4|TRBD1
CASSLASPGQSVEKLFF
TGTGCCAGCAGCTTGGCCTCACCGGGACAGAGTGTTGAAAAACTGTTTTTT
>TRBV5-4|few|TRBJ2-7|TRBD1
CASSFNRGERRYEQYF
TGTGCCAGCAGTTTCAACAGGGGGGAAAGGAGATACGAGCAGTACTTC
>TRBV7-9|-|TRBJ1-2|TRBD1
CASSLAHAGGYGYTF
TGTGCCAGCAGCTTAGCACATGCAGGGGGCTATGGCTACACCTTC
>TRBV3-1|few|TRBJ1-4|-
CASSQGVGATNEKLFF
TGTGCCAGCAGCCAAGGCGTGGGGGCAACTAATGAAAAACTGTTTTTT
>TRBV20-1|many|TRBJ2-1|TRBD2
CSATSGERPYNEQFF
TGCAGTGCCACCAGCGGGGAACGTCCTTACAATGAGCAGTTCTTC
>TRBV27|many|TRBJ1-6|TRBD1
CASSLFGRGWNSPLHF
TGTGCCAGCAGTTTATTCGGCAGGGGGTGGAATTCACCCCTCCACTTT
>TRBV20-1|many|TRBJ1-6|-
CSARSGDSPLHF
TGCAGTGCCCGATCAGGGGATTCACCCCTCCACTTT
>TRBV7-2|many|TRBJ2-1|-
CASSLTSTYNEQFF
TGTGCCAGCAGCTTAACTAGTACCTACAATGAGCAGTTCTTC
>TRBV5-1|many|TRBJ2-1|-
CASSPYTRDANNEQFF
TGCGCCAGCAGCCCGTATACCAGGGATGCAAACAATGAGCAGTTCTTC
>TRBV10-3|many|TRBJ1-2|-
CAIRITGSGGYTF
TGTGCCATCAGGATTACAGGGTCTGGTGGCTACACCTTC
>TRBV27|many|TRBJ2-7|-
CASSLTGQFSTYEQYF
TGTGCCAGCAGTTTGACTGGACAGTTTTCCACCTACGAGCAGTACTTC
>TRBV7-9|many|TRBJ2-5|TRBD1
CASSQDRAQETQYF
TGTGCCAGCAGCCAGGACAGGGCCCAAGAGACCCAGTACTTC
>TRBV2|many|TRBJ2-2|TRBD2
CASKTSGGTGELFF
TGTGCCAGCAAAACTAGCGGGGGCACCGGGGAGCTGTTTTTT
>TRBV20-1|many|TRBJ1-5|TRBD1
CSAGAGTGVGSNQPQHF
TGCAGTGCTGGCGCCGGGACAGGGGTTGGGAGCAATCAGCCCCAGCATTTT
>TRBV7-3|many|TRBJ1-1|-
CASSLTTATEAFF
TGTGCCAGCAGCTTAACTACAGCCACTGAAGCTTTCTTT
>TRBV3-1|many|TRBJ1-6|-
CASSQAENSPLHF
TGTGCCAGCAGCCAAGCGGAAAATTCACCCCTCCACTTT
>TRBV20-1|-|TRBJ2-7|TRBD1
CSASPFRDREIEQYF
TGCAGTGCTAGTCCCTTCCGGGACAGGGAGATCGAGCAGTACTTC
>TRBV3-1|many|TRBJ2-1|TRBD1
CASSQEGTVNNEQFF
TGTGCCAGCAGCCAAGAGGGGACAGTTAACAATGAGCAGTTCTTC
>TRBV5-1|-|TRBJ2-3|TRBD2
CASSSLTGGDTQYF
TGCGCCAGCAGCTCACTAACCGGGGGGGATACGCAGTATTTT
>TRBV6-5|few|TRBJ2-3|TRBD2
CASSYSRGTSGSSTDTQYF
TGTGCCAGCAGTTACTCAAGGGGGACTAGCGGCTCTAGCACAGATACGCAGTATTTT
>TRBV29-1|many|TRBJ2-1|-
CSVLWAGSSNEQFF
TGCAGCGTTCTCTGGGCGGGGAGCTCCAATGAGCAGTTCTTC
>TRBV7-6|many|TRBJ1-1|-
CASTVSGPNTEAFF
TGTGCCAGCACCGTCTCAGGACCGAACACTGAAGCTTTCTTT
>TRBV5-1|many|TRBJ2-1|TRBD2
CASSQGLAGGHNEQFF
TGCGCCAGCAGCCAGGGACTAGCGGGGGGGCACAATGAGCAGTTCTTC
>TRBV5-1|-|TRBJ2-7|-
CASHPREKSGSHEQYF
TGCGCCAGCCATCCTCGGGAAAAATCCGGGAGTCACGAGCAGTACTTC
>TRBV4-2|many|TRBJ1-2|TRBD1
CASSPTYYRGATEDGYTF
TGTGCCAGCAGCCCTACCTATTACAGGGGGGCCACCGAGGATGGCTACACCTTC
>TRBV7-9|many|TRBJ2-7|-
CASSSGLAGFEQYF
TGTGCCAGCAGCTCAGGGCTGGCAGGGTTCGAGCAGTACTTC
>TRBV12-3/TRBV12-4|many|TRBJ2-1|TRBD1
CASSRTGGSSYNEQFF
TGTGCCAGCAGTAGAACAGGGGGGAGCTCCTACAATGAGCAGTTCTTC
>TRBV20-1|-|TRBJ2-3|TRBD2
CSARDASGGTRDTQYF
TGCAGTGCTAGAGATGCGAGCGGGGGGACGCGAGATACGCAGTATTTT
>TRBV3-1|-|TRBJ2-2|TRBD1
CATTLAGTGGYHTGELFF
TGTGCCACCACCCTTGCCGGGACAGGGGGCTATCACACCGGGGAGCTGTTTTTT
>TRBV12-3/TRBV12-4|many|TRBJ2-1|-
CASSRDVAYNEQFF
TGTGCCAGCAGCCGGGACGTAGCCTACAATGAGCAGTTCTTC
>TRBV6-1|-|TRBJ1-3|-
CASSLVDTIYF
TGTGCCAGCAGTTTGGTGGACACCATATATTTT
>TRBV6-1|-|TRBJ1-2|-
CASRNRESYGYTF
TGTGCCAGCAGAAACAGGGAGTCCTATGGCTACACCTTC
>TRBV20-1|-|TRBJ2-2|-
CSARIETEASGELFF
TGCAGTGCTAGAATCGAGACAGAGGCGTCGGGGGAGCTGTTTTTT
>TRBV5-6|-|TRBJ2-5|-
CASSSLGGPETQYF
TGTGCCAGCAGCTCTCTGGGGGGGCCTGAGACCCAGTACTTC
>TRBV20-1|many|TRBJ2-3|-
CSARGGAGVVYF
TGCAGTGCTAGGGGGGGAGCGGGTGTTGTGTATTTT
>TRBV3-1|many|TRBJ2-1|-
CASSQGAGHGYFNEQFF
TGTGCCAGCAGCCAAGGAGCAGGACACGGCTACTTCAATGAGCAGTTCTTC
>TRBV20-1|-|TRBJ2-1|TRBD2
CSARPLAGSSYNEQFF
TGCAGTGCTAGACCATTAGCGGGGAGCTCCTACAATGAGCAGTTCTTC
>TRBV12-3/TRBV12-4|many|TRBJ2-7|-
CASSLSPTTSTYEQYF
TGTGCCAGCAGTTTATCTCCAACAACCTCTACCTACGAGCAGTACTTC
>TRBV6-2/TRBV6-3|few|TRBJ2-7|TRBD1
CASSLWDSVPREQYF
TGTGCCAGCAGCCTGTGGGACAGTGTCCCTCGCGAGCAGTACTTC
>TRBV12-3/TRBV12-4|-|TRBJ2-2|TRBD2
CASSLSAPGGTGELFF
TGTGCCAGCAGTTTATCGGCTCCGGGGGGCACCGGGGAGCTGTTTTTT
>TRBV7-8|many|TRBJ2-7|TRBD1
CASSLKTTGSIYEQYF
TGTGCCAGCAGCTTAAAAACGACAGGGTCTATATACGAGCAGTACTTC
>TRBV19|-|TRBJ1-2|-
CASSISPGAGLYGYTF
TGTGCCAGTAGTATTTCTCCGGGGGCAGGCCTCTATGGCTACACCTTC
>TRBV18|few|TRBJ1-6|TRBD1
CASSPQGGAADSPLHF
TGTGCCAGCTCACCTCAGGGGGGGGCGGCTGATTCACCCCTCCACTTT
>TRBV5-1|many|TRBJ2-7|-
CASSLEGGGTYEQYF
TGCGCCAGCAGCTTGGAGGGGGGAGGAACCTACGAGCAGTACTTC
>TRBV27|-|TRBJ2-5|-
CASSLFPGVRTQYF
TGTGCCAGCAGTTTATTTCCCGGTGTGAGGACCCAGTACTTC